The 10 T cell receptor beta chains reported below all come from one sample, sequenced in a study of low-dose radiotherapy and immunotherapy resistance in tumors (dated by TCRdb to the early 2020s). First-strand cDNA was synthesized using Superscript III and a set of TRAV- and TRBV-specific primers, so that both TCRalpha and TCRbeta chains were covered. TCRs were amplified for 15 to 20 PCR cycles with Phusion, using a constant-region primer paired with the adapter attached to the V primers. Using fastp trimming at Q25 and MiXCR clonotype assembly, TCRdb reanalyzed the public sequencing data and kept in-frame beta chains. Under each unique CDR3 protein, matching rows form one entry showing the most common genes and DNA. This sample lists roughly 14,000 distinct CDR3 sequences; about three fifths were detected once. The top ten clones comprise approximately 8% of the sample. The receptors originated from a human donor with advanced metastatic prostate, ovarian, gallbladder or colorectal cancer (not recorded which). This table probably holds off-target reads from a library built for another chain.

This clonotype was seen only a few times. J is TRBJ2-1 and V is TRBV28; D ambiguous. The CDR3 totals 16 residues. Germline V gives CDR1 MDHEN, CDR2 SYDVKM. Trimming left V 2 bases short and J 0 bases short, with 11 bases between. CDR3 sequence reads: CASSLMGLSSYNEQFF. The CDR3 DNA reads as TGTGCCAGCAGTTTAATGGGGTTAAGCTCCTACAATGAGCAGTTCTTC.

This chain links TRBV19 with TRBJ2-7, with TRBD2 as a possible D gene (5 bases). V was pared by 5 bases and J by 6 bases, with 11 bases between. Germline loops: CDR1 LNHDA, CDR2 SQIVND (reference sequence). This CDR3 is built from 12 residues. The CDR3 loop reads CASSAPGVEQYF. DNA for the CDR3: TGTGCCAGTAGTGCCCCCGGGGTCGAGCAGTACTTC.

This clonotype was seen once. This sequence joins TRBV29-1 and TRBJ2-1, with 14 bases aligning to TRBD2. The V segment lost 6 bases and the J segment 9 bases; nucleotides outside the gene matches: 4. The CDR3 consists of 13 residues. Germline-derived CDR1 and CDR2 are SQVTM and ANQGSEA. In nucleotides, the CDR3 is TGCAGCGTGGGACTAGCGGGGGCGGTTGAGCAGTTCTTC. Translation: CSVGLAGAVEQFF.

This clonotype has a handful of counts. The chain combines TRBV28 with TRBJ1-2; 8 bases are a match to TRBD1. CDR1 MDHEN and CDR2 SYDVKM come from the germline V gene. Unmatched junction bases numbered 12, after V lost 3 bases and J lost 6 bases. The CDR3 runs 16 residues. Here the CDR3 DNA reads TGTGCCAGCAGTTTTCACTCCCGCCGGACAGGGAATGGCTACACCTTC. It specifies CASSFHSRRTGNGYTF.

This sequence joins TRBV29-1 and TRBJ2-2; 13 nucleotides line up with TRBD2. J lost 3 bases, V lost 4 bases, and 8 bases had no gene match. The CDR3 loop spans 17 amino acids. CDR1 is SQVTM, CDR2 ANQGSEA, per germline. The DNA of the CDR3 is TGCAGCGTTGGAGGGTCGACTAGCGGGAGGTACACCGGGGAGCTGTTTTTT. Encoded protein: CSVGGSTSGRYTGELFF.

CDR3 in amino acids: CASSPGGEQFF. The CDR3 DNA follows: TGTGCCAGCTCACCGGGGGGTGAGCAGTTCTTC. The chain links TRBV18 to TRBJ2-1; weak D call: TRBD2 (6 bases). Germline loops: CDR1 KGHSH, CDR2 LQKENI. The ends were cut back, 3 bases at V and 9 bases at J, with 6 bases in the middle. This CDR3 region has 11 residues. The whole variable domain, remainder taken from reference TRBV18 and TRBJ2-1, is NAGVMQNPRHLVRRRGQEARLRCSPMKGHSHVYWYRQLPEEGLKFMVYLQKENIIDESGMPKERFSAEFPKEGPSILRIQQVVRGDSAAYFCASSPGGEQFFGPGTRLTVL.

CDR3 nucleotide sequence: TGTGCCAGCAGCCCGGGACAGGGGGCAGGTGAAGCTTTCTTT. Protein product: CASSPGQGAGEAFF. V is TRBV7-2 and J is TRBJ1-1, with 12 bases matching TRBD1. The V gene's germline CDR1 is SGHTA and CDR2 FQGNSA. This CDR3 spans 14 amino acids. V lost 5 bases and J lost 7; bases outside the gene matches: 5. Filled out from reference TRBV7-2 and TRBJ1-1, the complete variable domain reads GAGVSQSPSNKVTEKGKDVELRCDPISGHTALYWYRQSLGQGLEFLIYFQGNSAPDKSGLPSDRFSAERTGGSVSTLTIQRTQQEDSAVYLCASSPGQGAGEAFFGQGTRLTVV.

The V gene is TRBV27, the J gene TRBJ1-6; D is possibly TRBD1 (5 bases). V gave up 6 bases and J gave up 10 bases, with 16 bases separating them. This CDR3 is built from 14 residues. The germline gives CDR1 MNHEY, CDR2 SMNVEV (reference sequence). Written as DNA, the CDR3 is TGTGCCAGCAGAACGGGGGGTCGCGAATCACCCCTCCACTTT. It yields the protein CASRTGGRESPLHF.

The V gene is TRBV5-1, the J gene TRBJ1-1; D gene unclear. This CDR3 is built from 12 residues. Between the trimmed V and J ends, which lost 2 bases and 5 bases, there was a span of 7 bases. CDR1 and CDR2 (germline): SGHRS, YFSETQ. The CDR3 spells CASSFVGTEAFF. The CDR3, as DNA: TGCGCCAGCAGCTTCGTCGGGACTGAAGCTTTCTTT.

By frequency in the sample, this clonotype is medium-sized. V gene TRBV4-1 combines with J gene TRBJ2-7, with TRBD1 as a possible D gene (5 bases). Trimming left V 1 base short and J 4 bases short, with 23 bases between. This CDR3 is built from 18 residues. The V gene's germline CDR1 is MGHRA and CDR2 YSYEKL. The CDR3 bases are TGCGCCAGCAGCCAAGTCAATTTCATTGGGCAGGGCTTTTACGAGCAGTACTTC. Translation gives CASSQVNFIGQGFYEQYF.